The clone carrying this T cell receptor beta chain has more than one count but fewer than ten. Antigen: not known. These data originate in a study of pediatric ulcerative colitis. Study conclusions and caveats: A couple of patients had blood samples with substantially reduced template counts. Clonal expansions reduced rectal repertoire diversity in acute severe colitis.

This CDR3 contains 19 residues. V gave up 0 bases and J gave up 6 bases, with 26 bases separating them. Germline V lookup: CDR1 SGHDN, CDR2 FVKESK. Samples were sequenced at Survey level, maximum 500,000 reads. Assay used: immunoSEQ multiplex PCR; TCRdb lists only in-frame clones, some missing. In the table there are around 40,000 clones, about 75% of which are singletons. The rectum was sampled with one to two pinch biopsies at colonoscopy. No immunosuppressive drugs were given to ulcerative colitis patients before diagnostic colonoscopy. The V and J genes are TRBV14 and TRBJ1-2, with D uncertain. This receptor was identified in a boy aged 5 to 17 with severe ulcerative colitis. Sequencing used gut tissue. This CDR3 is CASSQEHVRWNRPANGYTF. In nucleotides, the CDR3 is TGTGCCAGCAGCCAAGAACATGTTCGGTGGAACAGACCAGCGAATGGCTACACCTTC.